This TCR beta chain comes out of a study of blood T cell repertoires in COVID-19. Germline V lookup: CDR1 GTSNPN, CDR2 SVGIG (reference sequence). With V trimmed by 1 base and J by 2 bases, 8 bases remained unmatched. This CDR3 region has 18 residues. Produced via immunoSEQ multiplex PCR; TCRdb's table is partial and in-frame only. The table has 200,000 to 250,000 clones, roughly 80% seen once. The chain uses TRBV30 and TRBJ1-6; TRBD1 matches 10 bases. This receptor was obtained from a woman at least 80 years old with active or convalescent COVID-19. Material for sequencing was peripheral blood. The CDR3 nucleotides are TGTGCCTGGAGTGCCGCGGGACAGGGGTTAACCTATAATTCACCCCTCCACTTT. Translated: CAWSAAGQGLTYNSPLHF.